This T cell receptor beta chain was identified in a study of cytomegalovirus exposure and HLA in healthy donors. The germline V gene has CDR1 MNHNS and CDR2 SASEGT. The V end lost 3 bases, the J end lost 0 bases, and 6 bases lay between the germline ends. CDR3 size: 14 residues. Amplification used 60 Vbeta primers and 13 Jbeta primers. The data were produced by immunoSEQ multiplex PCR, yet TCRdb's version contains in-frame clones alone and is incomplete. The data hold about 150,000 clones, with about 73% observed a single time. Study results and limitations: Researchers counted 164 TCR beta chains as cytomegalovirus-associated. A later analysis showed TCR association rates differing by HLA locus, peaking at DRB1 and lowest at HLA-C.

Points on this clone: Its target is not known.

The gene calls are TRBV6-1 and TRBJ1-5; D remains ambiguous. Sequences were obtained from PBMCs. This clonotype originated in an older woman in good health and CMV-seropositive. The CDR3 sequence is CASSDLYSNQPQHF. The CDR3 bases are TGTGCCAGCAGTGACCTCTATAGCAATCAGCCCCAGCATTTT.